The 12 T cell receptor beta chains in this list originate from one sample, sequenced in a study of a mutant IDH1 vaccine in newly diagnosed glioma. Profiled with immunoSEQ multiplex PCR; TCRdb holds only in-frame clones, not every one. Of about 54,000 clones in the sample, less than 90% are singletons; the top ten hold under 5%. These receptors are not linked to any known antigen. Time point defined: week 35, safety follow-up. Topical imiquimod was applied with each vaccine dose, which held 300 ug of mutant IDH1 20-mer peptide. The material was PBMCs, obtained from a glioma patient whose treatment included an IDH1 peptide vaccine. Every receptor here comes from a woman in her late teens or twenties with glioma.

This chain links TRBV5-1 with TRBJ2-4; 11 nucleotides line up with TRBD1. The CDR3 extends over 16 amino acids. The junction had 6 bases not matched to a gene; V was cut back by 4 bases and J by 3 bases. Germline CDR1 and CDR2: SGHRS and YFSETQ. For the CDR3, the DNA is TGCGCCAGCAGCACGGGACAGGGGGAAGTCAAAAACATTCAGTACTTC. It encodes CASSTGQGEVKNIQYF.

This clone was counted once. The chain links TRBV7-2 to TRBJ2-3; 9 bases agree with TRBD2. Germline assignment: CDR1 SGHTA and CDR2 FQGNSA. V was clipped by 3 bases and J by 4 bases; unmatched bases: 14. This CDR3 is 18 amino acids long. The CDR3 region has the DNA TGTGCCAGCAGCTTGCAGCTAGCGGGAAATAGAGGAGCAGATACGCAGTATTTT. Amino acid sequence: CASSLQLAGNRGADTQYF.

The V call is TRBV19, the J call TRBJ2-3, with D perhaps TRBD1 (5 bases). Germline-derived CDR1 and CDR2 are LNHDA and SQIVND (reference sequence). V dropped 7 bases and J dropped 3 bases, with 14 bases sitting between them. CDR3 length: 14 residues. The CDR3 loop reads CASTPGRYTDTQYF. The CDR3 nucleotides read TGTGCCAGTACCCCAGGGCGGTATACAGATACGCAGTATTTT. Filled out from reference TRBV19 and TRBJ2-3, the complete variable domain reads DGGITQSPKYLFRKEGQNVTLSCEQNLNHDAMYWYRQDPGQGLRLIYYSQIVNDFQKGDIAEGYSVSREKKESFPLTVTSAQKNPTAFYLCASTPGRYTDTQYFGPGTRLTVL.

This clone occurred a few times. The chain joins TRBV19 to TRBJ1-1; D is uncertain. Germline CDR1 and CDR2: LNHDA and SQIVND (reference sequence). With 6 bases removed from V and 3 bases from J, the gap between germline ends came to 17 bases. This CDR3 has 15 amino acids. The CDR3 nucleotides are TGTGCCAGTAGAATACAGAACAGCGAACACACTGAAGCTTTCTTT. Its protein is CASRIQNSEHTEAFF.

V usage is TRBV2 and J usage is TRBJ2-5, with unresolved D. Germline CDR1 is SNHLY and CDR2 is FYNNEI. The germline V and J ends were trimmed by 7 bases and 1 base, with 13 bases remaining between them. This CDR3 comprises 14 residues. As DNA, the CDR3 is TGTGCCAGCAAAGTTTACAGCCTCCAAGAGACCCAGTACTTC. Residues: CASKVYSLQETQYF.

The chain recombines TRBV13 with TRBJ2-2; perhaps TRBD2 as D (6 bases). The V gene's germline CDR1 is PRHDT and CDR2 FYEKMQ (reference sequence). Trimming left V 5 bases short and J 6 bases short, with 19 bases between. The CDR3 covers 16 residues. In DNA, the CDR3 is TGTGCCAGCAGCCGACGAGGACCGCGGGACGCCGGGGAGCTGTTTTTT. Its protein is CASSRRGPRDAGELFF.

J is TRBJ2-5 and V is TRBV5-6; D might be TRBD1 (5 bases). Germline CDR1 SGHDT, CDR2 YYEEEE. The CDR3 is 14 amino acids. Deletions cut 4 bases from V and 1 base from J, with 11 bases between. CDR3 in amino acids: CASSRQFPQETQYF. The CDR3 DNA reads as TGTGCCAGCAGCCGACAGTTCCCCCAAGAGACCCAGTACTTC.

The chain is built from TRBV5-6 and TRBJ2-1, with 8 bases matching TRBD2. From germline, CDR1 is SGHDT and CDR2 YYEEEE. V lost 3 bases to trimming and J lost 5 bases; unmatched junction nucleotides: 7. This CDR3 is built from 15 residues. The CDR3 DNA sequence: TGTGCCAGCAGCTGGGCAACACTAGCGGACAATGAGCAGTTCTTC. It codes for CASSWATLADNEQFF. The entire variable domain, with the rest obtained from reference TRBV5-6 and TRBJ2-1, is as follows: DAGVTQSPTHLIKTRGQQVTLRCSPKSGHDTVSWYQQALGQGPQFIFQYYEEEERQRGNFPDRFSGHQFPNYSSELNVNALLLGDSALYLCASSWATLADNEQFFGPGTRLTVL.

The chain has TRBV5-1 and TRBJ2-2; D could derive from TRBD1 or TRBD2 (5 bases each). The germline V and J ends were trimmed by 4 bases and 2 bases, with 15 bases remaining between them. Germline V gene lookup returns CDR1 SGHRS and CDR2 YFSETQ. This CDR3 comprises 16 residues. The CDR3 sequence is CASSLGADTNTGELFF. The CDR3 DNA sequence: TGCGCCAGCAGCCTCGGGGCGGACACCAACACCGGGGAGCTGTTTTTT.

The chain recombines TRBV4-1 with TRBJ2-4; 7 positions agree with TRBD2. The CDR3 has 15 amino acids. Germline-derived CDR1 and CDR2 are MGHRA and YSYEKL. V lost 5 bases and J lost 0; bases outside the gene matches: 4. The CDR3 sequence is CASSAGLIAKNIQYF. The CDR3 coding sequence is TGCGCCAGCAGCGCGGGACTAATAGCCAAAAACATTCAGTACTTC.

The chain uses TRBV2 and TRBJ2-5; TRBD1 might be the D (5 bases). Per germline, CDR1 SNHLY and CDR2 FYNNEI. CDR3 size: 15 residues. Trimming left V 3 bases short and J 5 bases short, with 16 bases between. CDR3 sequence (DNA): TGTGCCAGCAGTGAGAGCAGGGTCGCTCGGGAGACCCAGTACTTC. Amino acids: CASSESRVARETQYF.

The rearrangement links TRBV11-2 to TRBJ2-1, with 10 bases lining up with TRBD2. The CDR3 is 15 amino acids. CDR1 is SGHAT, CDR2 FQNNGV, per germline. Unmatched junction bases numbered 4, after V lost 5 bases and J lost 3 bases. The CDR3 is CASSLSGGVYNEQFF. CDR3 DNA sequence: TGTGCCAGCAGCCTCAGCGGGGGGGTCTACAATGAGCAGTTCTTC.